This entry lists 23 T cell receptor beta chains sequenced from one sample in a study of T cells after yellow fever vaccination. TCRdb re-called the 5' RACE reads through MiXCR, storing one row per CDR3 protein. Of a few hundred thousand distinct CDR3 sequences listed, roughly 8.4% are singletons. This sample comprised PBMCs, obtained 35 to 50 days after the first yellow fever vaccination. The receptor set was obtained from a man in his late teens or twenties who received the YFV17D yellow fever vaccine.

This clonotype was detected only a few times. The chain has TRBV28 and TRBJ1-5, with a tentative D call TRBD1 (5 bases). CDR1 and CDR2 from the germline V gene are MDHEN and SYDVKM. V was cut by 6 bases and J by 2 bases, with 11 bases left in between. The CDR3 spans 14 residues. CDR3 sequence: CASRTGDRNQPQHF. In nucleotides, the CDR3 is TGTGCCAGCAGGACGGGGGATCGCAATCAGCCCCAGCATTTT.

The CDR3 loop is CASSLQTGNTEAFF. Written as DNA, the CDR3 is TGTGCCAGCAGCTTACAGACAGGGAACACTGAAGCTTTCTTT. J is TRBJ1-1 and V is TRBV7-2, with D possibly TRBD1 on 6 matching bases. The germline V gene encodes CDR1 SGHTA and CDR2 FQGNSA. The CDR3 runs 14 residues. V lost 2 bases and J 1 base, leaving 8 bases between the germline ends.

This clonotype was seen at least ten times. V and J are TRBV6-1 and TRBJ1-2; D is unclear. V was shortened by 3 bases and J by 0 bases, with 11 bases between the two germline ends. The germline V gene encodes CDR1 MNHNS and CDR2 SASEGT. The CDR3 is 15 amino acids. CDR3 nucleotides: TGTGCCAGCAGTGATAGGGTTCGGACTAACTATGGCTACACCTTC. Translating it yields CASSDRVRTNYGYTF.

This clonotype was seen more than once but under ten times. This chain links TRBV7-2 with TRBJ1-5, with a tentative D call TRBD1 (5 bases). V dropped 1 base and J dropped 4 bases, with 8 bases sitting between them. The CDR3 has 14 residues. The V gene's germline CDR1 is SGHTA and CDR2 FQGNSA. CDR3 in DNA: TGTGCCAGCAGCTTAGTTAAGGGGAATCAGCCCCAGCATTTT. Encoded protein: CASSLVKGNQPQHF.

Points on this clonotype: Sequence at one end of the junction differs from germline and may be a read error. The genes are TRBV7-9 and TRBJ2-5, with D perhaps given as TRBD1 or TRBD2 (5 bases each). The CDR3 contains 13 residues. Germline CDR1 and CDR2: SEHNR and FQNEAQ (reference sequence). The CDR3 here is CASSLGTRETLYF. In DNA, the CDR3 is TGTGCCAGCAGCTTAGGGACCAGGGAGACCCTGTACTTC.

The chain has TRBV5-1 and TRBJ2-3; tentatively, D is TRBD2 (5 bases). Trimming cost V 0 bases and J 7 bases, with 15 bases left between them. The V gene's germline CDR1 is SGHRS and CDR2 YFSETQ. There are 15 residues in the CDR3. The CDR3 coding sequence is TGCGCCAGCAGCTTGGCAGGAGAGGGAAGTAATACGCAGTATTTT. This encodes CASSLAGEGSNTQYF.

The chain couples TRBV12-3 or TRBV12-4 to TRBJ2-7, with 9 bases that match TRBD1. The V and J ends lost 6 bases and 5 bases, in that order; junction bases with no gene match: 5. There are 13 residues in the CDR3. Here the CDR3 reads CASRLQGAHEQYF. As DNA, the CDR3 is TGTGCCAGCAGACTACAGGGGGCCCACGAGCAGTACTTC.

A few counts support this clonotype. The V gene is TRBV7-9, the J gene TRBJ2-3, with 8 bases matching TRBD1. The CDR3 is 14 residues long. CDR1 SEHNR and CDR2 FQNEAQ come from the germline V gene (reference sequence). V lost 5 bases, J lost 6 bases, and 7 bases stayed unmatched. CDR3 sequence reads: CASSARTGTDTQYF. The CDR3 nucleotides are TGTGCCAGCAGCGCCCGGACAGGGACTGATACGCAGTATTTT.

The CDR3 loop reads CAWSRDRVREQFF. The CDR3 bases are TGTGCCTGGAGTCGGGACAGAGTACGCGAGCAGTTCTTC. The rearrangement uses TRBV30 and TRBJ2-1; 7 bases are a match to TRBD1. The V gene end was trimmed by 2 bases and the J gene end by 10 bases; junction bases not matched to a gene: 8. The V gene's germline CDR1 is GTSNPN and CDR2 SVGIG (reference sequence). The CDR3 contains 13 residues.

This clonotype appeared a few times. This chain uses TRBV25-1 with TRBJ2-3; 8 positions agree with TRBD2. The J segment lost 3 bases and the V segment lost 4 bases, leaving 12 bases of the junction unmatched. CDR1 and CDR2 from the germline V gene are MGHDK and SYGVNS. CDR3 length: 17 residues. CDR3 residues: CASSAPAGGGFTDTQYF. CDR3 nucleotide sequence: TGTGCCAGCAGTGCCCCCGCGGGGGGAGGTTTTACAGATACGCAGTATTTT.

This clonotype came up a few times. The chain couples TRBV20-1 to TRBJ1-1, with 12 bases fitting TRBD1. CDR3 size: 13 residues. From germline, CDR1 is DFQATT and CDR2 SNEGSKA (reference sequence). Germline trimming cut 5 bases from V and 11 bases from J; bases unmatched to any gene: 9. This CDR3 reads CSAPRGTGGIAFF. The CDR3 nucleotides are TGCAGTGCTCCCCGGGGGACAGGGGGCATCGCTTTCTTT.

The chain links TRBV7-9 to TRBJ1-6; D unresolved. Trimming stripped 1 base from V and 7 bases from J, with 11 bases between. The CDR3 length is 15 residues. Germline V gene data show CDR1 as SEHNR and CDR2 as FQNEAQ (reference sequence). The CDR3 coding sequence is TGTGCCAGCAGCTTAGAGGCAAGCCAGAATTCACCCCTCCACTTT. It is translated as CASSLEASQNSPLHF.

At least ten counts were recorded for this clonotype. The chain is built from TRBV2 and TRBJ1-1, with 7 bases aligning to TRBD1. The CDR3 is 13 amino acids. Germline trimming cut 5 bases from V and 8 bases from J; bases unmatched to any gene: 8. The germline V gene has CDR1 SNHLY and CDR2 FYNNEI. CDR3 in DNA: TGTGCCAGCAGTCCGACAGGGCGGTCCGAAGCTTTCTTT. This translates into CASSPTGRSEAFF.

This sequence joins TRBV24-1 and TRBJ2-1, with TRBD1 identical over 8 bases. The length of the CDR3 is 15 residues. Unmatched junction bases numbered 10, after V lost 6 bases and J lost 7 bases. Germline V CDR1 and CDR2: KGHDR, SFDVKD. CDR3 residues: CATSPGSGGPNEQFF. CDR3 in DNA: TGTGCCACCAGTCCGGGATCAGGGGGCCCGAATGAGCAGTTCTTC.

This clonotype was seen ten or more times. V usage is TRBV5-1 and J usage is TRBJ2-5; the match to TRBD1 covers 8 bases. CDR1 is SGHRS, CDR2 YFSETQ, per germline. J was trimmed by 5 bases and V by 4 bases; bases with no gene match: 7. CDR3 length: 14 amino acids. For the CDR3, the DNA is TGCGCCAGCAGCGTCGGACAGGGAGCGGAGACCCAGTACTTC. This gives the protein CASSVGQGAETQYF. Looking up the rest from reference TRBV5-1 and TRBJ2-5 gives the full variable domain: KAGVTQTPRYLIKTRGQQVTLSCSPISGHRSVSWYQQTPGQGLQFLFEYFSETQRNKGNFPGRFSGRQFSNSRSEMNVSTLELGDSALYLCASSVGQGAETQYFGPGTRLLVL.

This chain connects TRBV11-2 to TRBJ1-2; 7 bases agree with TRBD1. The CDR3 length is 15 residues. Germline V lookup: CDR1 SGHAT, CDR2 FQNNGV. Unmatched junction bases numbered 13, after V lost 5 bases and J lost 7 bases. For the CDR3, the DNA is TGTGCCAGCAGCCCAATTAGACAGGGAACGAGTGGCTACACCTTC. Its translation is CASSPIRQGTSGYTF.

This clonotype appeared many times. The chain recombines TRBV11-1 with TRBJ1-2; D is ambiguous. Germline CDR1 SGHAT, CDR2 FQDESV (reference sequence). V was clipped by 1 base and J by 3 bases, with 9 bases between them. The CDR3 covers 14 residues. The CDR3 bases are TGTGCCAGCAGCTTAGGGTGGCAGGACTATGGCTACACCTTC. It encodes CASSLGWQDYGYTF.

This clonotype has just a few counts. V usage is TRBV4-2 and J usage is TRBJ1-3, with 12 bases matching TRBD1. V shed 0 bases, J shed 3 bases, and the junction held 3 bases outside the gene matches. The CDR3 extends over 17 amino acids. CDR1 and CDR2 from the germline V gene are LGHNA and YNFKEQ. The CDR3 protein is CASSQEGQGAYGNTIYF. As DNA, the CDR3 is TGTGCCAGCAGCCAAGAGGGACAGGGGGCTTATGGAAACACCATATATTTT.

The chain links TRBV7-2 to TRBJ1-5; D perhaps matches TRBD1 (5 bases). The CDR3 totals 16 residues. Germline assignment: CDR1 SGHTA and CDR2 FQGNSA. Trimming took off 3 bases at V and 1 base at J, with 13 bases between the two ends. The CDR3 sequence is CASSLSSGLSNQPQHF. The CDR3 DNA reads TGTGCCAGCAGCTTGAGCTCAGGGTTGAGCAATCAGCCCCAGCATTTT.

In this sample, this clonotype turned up many times. The rearrangement joins TRBV10-3 to TRBJ2-7, with D perhaps TRBD1 (5 bases). The CDR3 has 14 amino acids. In germline, CDR1 is ENHRY, CDR2 SYGVKD. Trimming stripped 0 bases from V and 6 bases from J, with 12 bases between. The CDR3 DNA reads TGTGCCATCAGTGAGTCAGGGGCCGCCGGCGAGCAGTACTTC. Translating gives CAISESGAAGEQYF.

The chain employs TRBV7-2 and TRBJ1-6, with a tentative D call TRBD1 (5 bases). The germline gives CDR1 SGHTA, CDR2 FQGNSA. This CDR3 is built from 14 residues. Trimming left V 5 bases short and J 9 bases short, with 14 bases between. CDR3 residues: CASSHPGAVSPLHF. In DNA, the CDR3 is TGTGCCAGCAGCCACCCCGGGGCGGTTTCACCCCTCCACTTT.

This chain uses TRBV6-5 with TRBJ2-5; weak D call: TRBD2 (6 bases). Trimming shortened V by 2 bases and J by 5 bases, and 18 bases separated the two germline ends. The CDR3 contains 16 residues. Germline CDR1 reads MNHEY; CDR2 reads SVGAGI. CDR3 sequence reads: CASSYTASVRWETQYF. CDR3 in DNA: TGTGCCAGCAGTTACACGGCTAGCGTGAGGTGGGAGACCCAGTACTTC.

The chain combines TRBV6-1 with TRBJ2-7; no definite D call. This CDR3 is built from 14 residues. V was shortened by 10 bases and J by 2 bases, with 18 bases between the two germline ends. Germline loops: CDR1 MNHNS, CDR2 SASEGT. CDR3 protein: CATPPSIWTYEQYV. Written as DNA, the CDR3 is TGTGCCACCCCCCCATCGATTTGGACCTACGAGCAGTACGTC.